Presented here are 21 T cell receptor beta chains from one specimen sequenced in a study of identifying expanded T cells in peripheral blood. Method: immunoSEQ multiplex PCR; TCRdb's copy keeps in-frame clones and lacks some. The sample shows about 97,000 clones, around 85% of them seen only once. The sequencing input was blood. Receptors originate from a person between 18 and 75 years old in good health.

V and J are TRBV19 and TRBJ2-6; possibly TRBD1 or TRBD2 for D (5 bases each). Germline lookup yields CDR1 LNHDA and CDR2 SQIVND (reference sequence). This CDR3 is 15 amino acids long. The ends were cut back, 8 bases at V and 4 bases at J, with 15 bases in the middle. The DNA for the CDR3 is TGTGCCAGTTCGGGGCAGGTTGACGGGGCCAACGTCCTGACTTTC. Amino acid sequence: CASSGQVDGANVLTF.

CDR3 bases: TGTGCCAGCGGGAGGGCCTCCGTGGGCACTGAAGCTTTCTTT. This codes for CASGRASVGTEAFF. The rearrangement joins TRBV2 to TRBJ1-1; no definite D call. The germline V gene has CDR1 SNHLY and CDR2 FYNNEI. V dropped 8 bases and J dropped 4 bases, with 17 bases sitting between them. The CDR3 sequence is 14 residues long.

The rearrangement uses TRBV27 and TRBJ2-1; 12 nucleotides match TRBD2. Trimming took 5 bases from V and 6 from J; bases not matched to a gene: 14. From germline, CDR1 is MNHEY and CDR2 SMNVEV (reference sequence). CDR3 length: 18 residues. The CDR3 bases are TGTGCCAGCAGTCCCTCGACTAGCGGGGGCCCGGGGGGCAATGAGCAGTTCTTC. The encoded protein is CASSPSTSGGPGGNEQFF.

This clone has only a few counts. J is TRBJ2-7 and V is TRBV5-1; perhaps TRBD1 as D (5 bases). V was cut by 0 bases and J by 2 bases, with 9 bases left in between. CDR3 size: 14 residues. Germline CDR1 and CDR2: SGHRS and YFSETQ. DNA for the CDR3: TGCGCCAGCAGCTTGGTAAGCAGGGCCTACGAGCAGTACTTC. As protein: CASSLVSRAYEQYF.

This clone showed up just once. V and J are TRBV20-1 and TRBJ2-5; D is unresolved. The CDR3 spans 11 residues. Germline CDR1 is DFQATT and CDR2 is SNEGSKA (reference sequence). V shed 3 bases and J shed 5 bases, with 7 bases lying between them. The CDR3 reads CSASHSETQYF. Here the CDR3 DNA reads TGCAGTGCTAGTCACAGCGAGACCCAGTACTTC.

The J gene is TRBJ1-1, the V gene TRBV29-1; D remains unclear. This CDR3 comprises 15 residues. The germline CDR1 and CDR2 sequences are SQVTM and ANQGSEA. V dropped 1 base and J dropped 8 bases, with 20 bases sitting between them. CDR3 loop: CSVEGPYSRQTEAFF. CDR3 sequence (DNA): TGCAGCGTTGAAGGGCCTTATTCGCGGCAAACCGAAGCTTTCTTT. Using reference TRBV29-1 and TRBJ1-1 for the parts outside the CDR3, the full variable domain is SAVISQKPSRDICQRGTSLTIQCQVDSQVTMMFWYRQQPGQSLTLIATANQGSEATYESGFVIDKFPISRPNLTFSTLTVSNMSPEDSSIYLCSVEGPYSRQTEAFFGQGTRLTVV.

The chain joins TRBV9 to TRBJ2-7, with TRBD1 identical over 8 bases. The CDR3 runs 13 residues. With 4 bases clipped from V and 3 bases from J, the junction kept 3 bases outside the gene matches. Germline CDR1 and CDR2: SGDLS and YYNGEE. This CDR3 is CASSLDRGYEQYF. The CDR3 DNA follows: TGTGCCAGCAGCCTAGACAGGGGCTACGAGCAGTACTTC.

CDR3 in amino acids: CASSPLGGVVDTQYF. The DNA of the CDR3 is TGTGCCAGCAGCCCTCTGGGGGGGGTCGTAGATACGCAGTATTTT. The rearrangement joins TRBV7-9 to TRBJ2-3; TRBD2 matches 7 bases. Germline trimming cut 5 bases from V and 5 bases from J; bases unmatched to any gene: 10. The CDR3 consists of 15 residues. Germline loops: CDR1 SEHNR, CDR2 FQNEAQ (reference sequence).

The V call is TRBV7-2, the J call TRBJ2-2, with D hard to call. Germline V gene data show CDR1 as SGHTA and CDR2 as FQGNSA. Trimming took off 3 bases at V and 3 bases at J, with 2 bases between the two ends. There are 12 residues in the CDR3. The CDR3: CASSFDTGELFF. The CDR3 DNA reads as TGTGCCAGCAGCTTTGACACCGGGGAGCTGTTTTTT.

V usage is TRBV11-3 and J usage is TRBJ1-4; tentative D call: TRBD1 (5 bases). V was shortened by 5 bases and J by 10 bases, with 23 bases between the two germline ends. Germline loops: CDR1 SGHNT, CDR2 YENEEA. This CDR3 is 16 amino acids long. CDR3 DNA sequence: TGTGCCAGCAGCCGCGACTCGGGGACGCCCGCTGGAAAACTGTTTTTT. This codes for CASSRDSGTPAGKLFF.

The chain uses TRBV18 and TRBJ2-7; D unresolved. In germline, CDR1 is KGHSH, CDR2 LQKENI. The CDR3 spans 15 residues. Trimming cost V 2 bases and J 3 bases, with 14 bases left between them. The CDR3 coding sequence is TGTGCCAGCTCACCAAGGGTTGTGGCCTTCTACGAGCAGTACTTC. Its translation: CASSPRVVAFYEQYF.

This chain links TRBV4-1 with TRBJ1-3, with D perhaps TRBD1 (6 bases). The germline CDR1 and CDR2 sequences are MGHRA and YSYEKL. Between the trimmed V and J ends, which lost 8 bases and 1 base, there was a span of 15 bases. The CDR3 runs to 15 residues. CDR3 coding DNA: TGCGCCAGCTGCAGAGAAACAGGGTCTGGAAACACCATATATTTT. This translates into CASCRETGSGNTIYF.

This clone was seen only a few times. This chain connects TRBV5-1 to TRBJ2-3; either TRBD1 or TRBD2 may supply D (5 bases each). CDR1 SGHRS and CDR2 YFSETQ come from the germline V gene. The CDR3 contains 16 residues. V shed 4 bases and J shed 2 bases, with 17 bases lying between them. As DNA, the CDR3 is TGCGCCAGCAGCCAGGGCAACGCCGGGGACACAGATACGCAGTATTTT. Its translation is CASSQGNAGDTDTQYF.

The CDR3 protein is CASHRGVYNEQFF. In DNA, the CDR3 is TGTGCCAGCCACAGGGGAGTCTACAATGAGCAGTTCTTC. The chain carries TRBV28 and TRBJ2-1, with 7 bases matching TRBD1. CDR3 length: 13 residues. Germline V lookup: CDR1 MDHEN, CDR2 SYDVKM. V lost 8 bases and J lost 3; bases outside the gene matches: 4.

The J gene is TRBJ2-1, the V gene TRBV15; maybe TRBD2 (5 bases). Trimming removed 0 bases at V and 6 bases at J, with 12 bases between. The CDR3 contains 15 residues. Germline CDR1 and CDR2: LNHNV and YYDKDF (reference sequence). In nucleotides, the CDR3 is TGTGCCACCAGCAGAGATCGAATTAGCGCCAATGAGCAGTTCTTC. It codes for CATSRDRISANEQFF.

This chain connects TRBV15 to TRBJ2-7; 9 bases match TRBD1. V was clipped by 3 bases and J by 9 bases; unmatched bases: 9. Looked up from germline, CDR1 is LNHNV and CDR2 is YYDKDF (reference sequence). The CDR3 sequence is 14 residues long. CDR3 DNA sequence: TGTGCCACCAGCAGGGGGGACAGGGCACAGTCGCAGTACTTC. This codes for CATSRGDRAQSQYF.

The V and J genes are TRBV4-3 and TRBJ2-7; D possibly corresponds to TRBD2 (6 bases). With 2 bases removed from V and 2 bases from J, the gap between germline ends came to 16 bases. This CDR3 has 16 amino acids. CDR1 is LGHNA and CDR2 is YSLEER in the germline V gene. CDR3 sequence: CASSQKLGGEAYEQYF. DNA for the CDR3: TGCGCCAGCAGCCAAAAGTTGGGCGGGGAAGCCTACGAGCAGTACTTC.

The chain uses TRBV4-1 and TRBJ1-1, with 7 bases that match TRBD1. This CDR3 contains 16 residues. Germline V gene lookup returns CDR1 MGHRA and CDR2 YSYEKL. V shed 4 bases and J 6 bases; nucleotides not matched to a gene: 14. CDR3 sequence (DNA): TGCGCCAGCAGCCGAGGCAGGGGGGGCGCTCAGGCTGAAGCTTTCTTT. Encoded protein: CASSRGRGGAQAEAFF.

This clone was counted a few times. The chain is built from TRBV6-5 and TRBJ2-7, with a weak D call TRBD1 (5 bases). V lost 1 base and J 4 bases, leaving 17 bases between the germline ends. Germline V CDR1 and CDR2: MNHEY, SVGAGI. The CDR3 extends over 16 amino acids. The CDR3 loop reads CASSYWEGANLYEQYF. The CDR3, as DNA: TGTGCCAGCAGTTACTGGGAAGGGGCTAACCTTTACGAGCAGTACTTC.

This rearrangement joins TRBV21-1 to TRBJ2-7. TRBV21-1 is assigned pseudogene status. The CDR3 runs 10 residues. The CDR3 bases are TGTGCCAGCAGCAAAGGAAGGCATACCTTC. It encodes CASSKGRHTF.

This clone was seen a handful of times. V and J are TRBV4-3 and TRBJ1-1; D not certain. Per germline, CDR1 LGHNA and CDR2 YSLEER. This CDR3 contains 15 residues. V was trimmed by 0 bases and J by 1 base, leaving 9 bases between them. The CDR3 sequence: CASSQDRAANTEAFF. In nucleotides, the CDR3 is TGCGCCAGCAGCCAAGATAGGGCAGCGAACACTGAAGCTTTCTTT.